This TCR beta chain was identified in a study of post-analysis software for immune sequencing data. V was trimmed by 4 bases and J by 2 bases, leaving 16 bases between them. The CDR3 has 15 residues. Looked up from germline, CDR1 is SGDLS and CDR2 is YYNGEE. Concerning this clonotype: What it recognizes is unknown.

Presence of unique molecular identifiers characterized the TCR beta cDNA libraries. TCRdb analysed the PCR reads with MiXCR anew, one entry per CDR3 protein. Seen here are a few hundred thousand distinct CDR3 sequences, about 39% observed once, and the top ten hold 6% to 9%. Points from the study as a whole: TRBV5-6, TRBV5-1 and TRBV20-1 were among about 5 TRBV segments more frequent in patients than controls.

The rearrangement uses TRBV9 and TRBJ2-7; no clear D gene. This TCR was recovered from a girl aged 2-10 years with multiple sclerosis. The material sequenced was blood. The CDR3 sequence: CASSPVAGATYEQYF. The CDR3 bases are TGTGCCAGCAGCCCAGTGGCAGGTGCCACCTACGAGCAGTACTTC.